A selection of T cell receptor beta chains follows, all from one sample in a study of preoperative IRX-2 immunotherapy in early breast cancer. Libraries were prepared by immunoSEQ multiplex PCR; TCRdb keeps only in-frame clonotypes and omits some of them. The profile covers about 98,000 clones, with roughly 90% appearing a single time and about 1.9% taken by the ten largest. The sample consisted of tumor tissue, taken after IRX-2 immunotherapy. These receptors originate from a human donor with breast cancer. Each CDR3 is given with its conserved first and last residue. The D gene is left open where the match is weak. Rows give clone size only sometimes, using once, few, many, or a class for an expanded clone.

v_call	clone_size	d_call	j_call	cdr3_aa	cdr3_nt
TRBV30	.	.	TRBJ2-5	CAWRLTWGETQYF	TGTGCCTGGAGGTTGACATGGGGAGAGACCCAGTACTTC
TRBV28	many	TRBD1	TRBJ1-3	CASTPGQGAGNTIYF	TGTGCCAGCACCCCCGGACAGGGGGCTGGAAACACCATATATTTT
TRBV6-8	.	.	TRBJ1-5	CASTREAAQPQHF	TGTGCCAGCACAAGGGAGGCAGCACAGCCCCAGCATTTT
TRBV11-3	.	TRBD1	TRBJ1-4	CASSSGQGQNEKLFF	TGTGCCAGCAGCTCGGGACAGGGCCAGAATGAAAAACTGTTTTTT
TRBV28	.	TRBD1	TRBJ2-7	CASSLAVGQGFSYEQYF	TGTGCCAGCAGCCTTGCTGTGGGACAGGGGTTCTCCTACGAGCAGTACTTC
TRBV11-3	.	.	TRBJ2-5	CASSGGSPGEETQYF	TGTGCCAGCAGCGGGGGGTCCCCAGGGGAAGAGACCCAGTACTTC
TRBV18	.	TRBD1	TRBJ1-1	CASSPPEGASYTEAFF	TGTGCCAGCTCACCACCGGAGGGGGCGAGTTACACTGAAGCTTTCTTT
TRBV28	.	.	TRBJ1-1	CASMGGVNTEAFF	TGTGCCAGCATGGGAGGGGTAAACACTGAAGCTTTCTTT
TRBV29-1	.	TRBD1	TRBJ2-3	CSLTGQATDTQYF	TGCAGCTTGACGGGACAGGCGACAGATACGCAGTATTTT
TRBV19	.	.	TRBJ1-2	CASIATGTNYGYTF	TGTGCCAGTATCGCGACGGGTACGAACTATGGCTACACCTTC
TRBV28	.	.	TRBJ1-4	CASSPVPTVGYEKLFF	TGTGCCAGCAGTCCCGTGCCGACAGTTGGCTATGAAAAACTGTTTTTT
TRBV7-5	.	.	TRBJ1-1	CASTSQGTDTEAFF	TGTGCCAGCACCTCGCAGGGGACAGACACTGAAGCTTTCTTT
TRBV30	once	TRBD1	TRBJ1-2	CAWSVGTGGYGYTF	TGTGCCTGGAGTGTCGGGACAGGGGGCTATGGCTACACCTTC
TRBV25-1	.	.	TRBJ1-2	CASSVSIGGYTF	TGTGCCAGCAGTGTTTCAATCGGGGGCTACACCTTC
TRBV11-3	.	TRBD2	TRBJ2-7	CASSLDRGAGLAFLSYEQYF	TGTGCCAGCAGCTTAGATAGGGGGGCGGGACTAGCGTTTCTCTCCTACGAGCAGTACTTC
TRBV5-1	.	TRBD2	TRBJ2-5	CASSWQGGAVETQYF	TGCGCCAGCAGCTGGCAGGGAGGGGCGGTGGAGACTCAGTACTTC
TRBV14	.	TRBD1	TRBJ1-5	CASSRTGANQPQHF	TGTGCCAGCAGCCGGACAGGGGCCAATCAGCCCCAGCATTTT
TRBV18	.	TRBD1	TRBJ2-7	CASSRDRESEQYF	TGTGCCAGCTCACGGGACAGGGAATCCGAGCAGTACTTC
TRBV7-1	.	.	TRBJ1-4	CASSSGVSTNEKLFF	TGTGCCAGCAGCTCAGGGGTTTCAACTAATGAAAAACTGTTTTTT
TRBV30	.	.	TRBJ2-3	CAWSKMRGTDTQYF	TGTGCCTGGAGTAAAATGAGGGGCACAGATACGCAGTATTTT
TRBV6-8	.	TRBD1	TRBJ1-2	CASSPQGPEDGGYTF	TGTGCCAGCAGTCCACAGGGGCCTGAGGACGGTGGCTACACCTTC
TRBV1	many	.	TRBJ1-4	CASSPPQGKEKLFF	TGCGCCAGCAGCCCACCGCAGGGAAAAGAAAAACTGTTTTTT
TRBV23-1	.	.	TRBJ2-3	CASSQERDTARTDTQYF	TGCGCCAGCAGCCAAGAAAGAGACACAGCTCGCACAGATACGCAGTATTTT
TRBV7-1	.	TRBD1	TRBJ1-3	CASSLASGQGVTGNTIYF	TGTGCCAGCAGCTTAGCTTCGGGACAGGGAGTAACTGGAAACACCATATATTTT
TRBV9	.	TRBD1	TRBJ1-1	CASSLTGAGEAFF	TGTGCCAGCAGTTTGACAGGGGCTGGTGAAGCTTTCTTT
TRBV6-8	.	.	TRBJ1-1	CASREGHSNTEAFF	TGTGCCAGCAGGGAGGGACACTCGAACACTGAAGCTTTCTTT
TRBV7-7	.	TRBD1	TRBJ2-7	CASSSLKGAGEQYF	TGTGCCAGCAGCTCGCTCAAGGGGGCCGGTGAGCAGTACTTC
TRBV28	.	.	TRBJ1-1	CASSGSGTEAFF	TGTGCCAGCAGTGGGAGTGGCACTGAAGCTTTCTTT
TRBV11-3	.	.	TRBJ1-4	CASRRDQGPNEKLFF	TGTGCCAGCAGGAGAGACCAGGGCCCGAATGAAAAACTGTTTTTT
TRBV6-7	.	.	TRBJ2-7	CASGENYEQYF	TGTGCCAGCGGCGAAAACTACGAGCAGTACTTC
TRBV6-8	.	.	TRBJ2-7	CASSYRAGTYEQYF	TGTGCCAGCAGTTACAGGGCAGGGACCTACGAGCAGTACTTC
TRBV14	.	.	TRBJ1-1	CASSQDLSSTEGMAFF	TGTGCCAGCAGCCAAGATTTAAGCTCCACTGAAGGGATGGCTTTCTTT
TRBV19	.	.	TRBJ1-2	CASRSDRTNYGYTF	TGTGCCAGTAGATCCGACAGGACTAACTATGGCTACACCTTC
TRBV6-7	once	.	TRBJ1-2	CASSEVGPEGYTF	TGTGCCAGCAGTGAAGTGGGCCCTGAAGGCTACACCTTC
TRBV30	.	.	TRBJ1-5	CAWRAGLDQPQHF	TGTGCCTGGAGGGCAGGGCTGGATCAGCCCCAGCATTTT
TRBV18	.	.	TRBJ1-2	CASSQDRNYGYTF	TGTGCCAGCTCACAAGACAGGAACTATGGCTACACCTTC
TRBV5-1	.	TRBD1	TRBJ1-4	CASRAAGQGWEKLFF	TGCGCCAGCAGGGCGGCGGGACAGGGTTGGGAAAAACTGTTTTTT
TRBV6-8	.	TRBD1	TRBJ2-1	CASSWGPRRTGNNEQFF	TGTGCCAGCAGTTGGGGCCCCCGCCGGACAGGGAACAATGAGCAGTTCTTC
TRBV19	.	.	TRBJ2-4	CASRDIQRLAKNIQYF	TGTGCCAGCCGAGATATTCAGCGACTAGCCAAAAACATTCAGTACTTC
TRBV19	.	TRBD1	TRBJ1-5	CASGDYGTENQPQHF	TGTGCCAGTGGGGATTATGGGACAGAGAATCAGCCCCAGCATTTT
TRBV30	few	.	TRBJ2-7	CAWRVAYEQYF	TGTGCCTGGAGGGTTGCCTACGAGCAGTACTTC